The 19 T cell receptor beta chains in this list originate from one sample, sequenced in a study of T cell changes during pregnancy in multiple sclerosis. Some clones are missing from TCRdb's copy, which holds only in-frame ones; the method was immunoSEQ multiplex PCR. The repertoire has some 31,000 clones, approximately 92% of them found once; the top ten carry 5% to 6%. This sample comprised CD8+ T cells from peripheral blood mononuclear cells, obtained before pregnancy. The source of these receptors is a female donor with multiple sclerosis, enrolled in a pregnancy study.

The genes are TRBV4-1 and TRBJ1-6; no definite D call. V shed 0 bases and J shed 7 bases, with 13 bases lying between them. This CDR3 contains 16 residues. Germline assignment: CDR1 MGHRA and CDR2 YSYEKL. The CDR3 is CASSQEGQAFNSPLHF. Here the CDR3 DNA reads TGCGCCAGCAGCCAAGAAGGTCAGGCGTTCAATTCACCCCTCCACTTT.

The chain links TRBV7-6 to TRBJ2-2; 7 bases match TRBD2. CDR3 length: 17 amino acids. J lost 1 base, V lost 1 base, and 6 bases had no gene match. Germline lookup yields CDR1 SGHVS and CDR2 FNYEAQ. CDR3 DNA sequence: TGTGCCAGCAGCTTAGAATTGCGGGGGATGAACACCGGGGAGCTGTTTTTT. The encoded protein is CASSLELRGMNTGELFF.

This chain connects TRBV15 to TRBJ1-2; 7 bases are a match to TRBD1. The CDR3 totals 14 residues. Germline CDR1 is LNHNV and CDR2 is YYDKDF (reference sequence). V gave up 2 bases and J gave up 8 bases; unmatched junction bases: 8. Written as DNA, the CDR3 is TGTGCCACCAGCAGACCTACCGACAGGGTAGGCTACACCTTC. Translating it yields CATSRPTDRVGYTF.

V and J are TRBV7-8 and TRBJ1-6, with 7 bases that match TRBD1. The germline V gene encodes CDR1 SGHVS and CDR2 FQNEAQ. This CDR3 is built from 17 residues. Germline trimming cut 5 bases from V and 0 bases from J; bases unmatched to any gene: 7. The CDR3 is CASSLRQGSSYNSPLHF. Written as DNA, the CDR3 is TGTGCCAGCAGCCTCCGACAGGGTAGCTCCTATAATTCACCCCTCCACTTT.

CDR3 sequence (DNA): TGTGCCGCCTCCCCTGGGGGGTCTAACTATGGCTACACCTTC. Residues: CAASPGGSNYGYTF. The chain joins TRBV10-3 to TRBJ1-2; D may be TRBD1 (5 bases). Germline loops: CDR1 ENHRY, CDR2 SYGVKD. V was cut by 11 bases and J by 0 bases, with 16 bases left in between. This CDR3 is 14 amino acids long.

The chain joins TRBV6-5 to TRBJ2-5; 7 nucleotides match TRBD1. In germline, CDR1 is MNHEY, CDR2 SVGAGI. The V and J ends lost 4 bases and 2 bases, in that order; junction bases with no gene match: 7. The CDR3 runs 15 residues. The chain's CDR3 is CASSFTGQLQETQYF. The CDR3 DNA is TGTGCCAGCAGTTTCACGGGACAGTTGCAAGAGACCCAGTACTTC.

V is TRBV9 and J is TRBJ1-1; no firm D call. CDR1 and CDR2 from the germline V gene are SGDLS and YYNGEE. CDR3 length: 15 amino acids. Trimming shortened V by 0 bases and J by 7 bases, and 16 bases separated the two germline ends. The CDR3 nucleotides are TGTGCCAGCAGCGTAGCTACGACGGAGTCCCTTGAAGCTTTCTTT. The encoded protein is CASSVATTESLEAFF.

The chain has TRBV27 and TRBJ2-3; maybe TRBD2 (5 bases). The CDR3 has 15 amino acids. The V gene's germline CDR1 is MNHEY and CDR2 SMNVEV (reference sequence). Trimming cost V 7 bases and J 2 bases, with 16 bases left between them. The CDR3 here is CASTSFEGFTDTQYF. DNA for the CDR3: TGTGCCAGCACCTCCTTCGAGGGATTCACAGATACGCAGTATTTT.

This chain joins TRBV27 and TRBJ2-7; TRBD1 is a possible D gene (6 bases). Germline-derived CDR1 and CDR2 are MNHEY and SMNVEV (reference sequence). There are 13 residues in the CDR3. The V gene lost 2 bases and the J gene lost 3 bases, with 8 bases spanning the gap. The CDR3 region has the DNA TGTGCCAGCAGTTTAAGGGGGATCTACGAGCAGTACTTC. Protein: CASSLRGIYEQYF.

The chain joins TRBV7-9 to TRBJ2-3; 16 bases align to TRBD2. V shed 3 bases and J 5 bases; nucleotides not matched to a gene: 11. Germline CDR1 reads SEHNR; CDR2 reads FQNEAQ (reference sequence). This CDR3 is built from 19 residues. Here the CDR3 reads CASSFSPGLAGGWQDTQYF. In DNA, the CDR3 is TGTGCCAGCAGCTTTTCCCCGGGACTAGCGGGGGGGTGGCAAGATACGCAGTATTTT.

The V and J genes are TRBV2 and TRBJ2-7; 8 bases align to TRBD2. Germline assignment: CDR1 SNHLY and CDR2 FYNNEI. The ends lost 7 bases at V and 1 base at J; junction bases unmatched: 9. The CDR3 is made up of 15 amino acids. CDR3: CASTISGGLSYEQYF. The CDR3, as DNA: TGTGCCAGCACCATCAGCGGGGGCTTGTCCTACGAGCAGTACTTC.

V gene TRBV27 combines with J gene TRBJ2-4; D perhaps matches TRBD1 (7 bases). The CDR3 extends over 14 amino acids. Germline V gene data show CDR1 as MNHEY and CDR2 as SMNVEV (reference sequence). V shed 11 bases and J shed 0 bases, with 14 bases lying between them. CDR3 protein: CAVGQGGAKNIQYF. The CDR3 DNA reads TGTGCCGTGGGGCAGGGGGGAGCCAAAAACATTCAGTACTTC.

V gene TRBV19 combines with J gene TRBJ2-2; D is uncertain. Germline values: CDR1 LNHDA, CDR2 SQIVND (reference sequence). This CDR3 is built from 15 residues. Trimming stripped 1 base from V and 0 bases from J, with 6 bases between. The CDR3 region is CASSIARTNTGELFF. For the CDR3, the DNA is TGTGCCAGTAGTATAGCCCGTACGAACACCGGGGAGCTGTTTTTT.

J is TRBJ2-5 and V is TRBV6-5; 7 positions match TRBD2. The V gene's germline CDR1 is MNHEY and CDR2 SVGAGI. The junction had 7 bases not matched to a gene; V was cut back by 1 base and J by 2 bases. This CDR3 comprises 16 residues. The CDR3 DNA reads TGTGCCAGCAGTTACTGGGAGGGTAACGGGCAAGAGACCCAGTACTTC. Amino acids: CASSYWEGNGQETQYF.

Only one count was recorded for this clone. This chain links TRBV9 with TRBJ2-1; TRBD1 matches 7 bases. This CDR3 is built from 15 residues. Germline trimming cut 0 bases from V and 2 bases from J; bases unmatched to any gene: 2. CDR1 is SGDLS and CDR2 is YYNGEE in the germline V gene. The CDR3 DNA sequence: TGTGCCAGCAGCGTAGGTCAGGGGGCCTACAATGAGCAGTTCTTC. Residues: CASSVGQGAYNEQFF.

This clone was recorded a few times. This rearrangement joins TRBV4-2 to TRBJ1-1; D is unresolved. The CDR3 spans 13 residues. Trimming stripped 3 bases from V and 8 bases from J, with 13 bases between. Germline lookup yields CDR1 LGHNA and CDR2 YNFKEQ. The CDR3 DNA reads as TGTGCCAGCAGCCAGGTCCTAACCCAAGAAGCTTTCTTT. It is translated as CASSQVLTQEAFF.

This clone was seen a single time. This chain links TRBV7-3 with TRBJ2-3; 10 bases line up with TRBD2. V was clipped by 5 bases and J by 2 bases; unmatched bases: 7. CDR3 length equals 16 residues. Looked up from germline, CDR1 is SGHTA and CDR2 is FQGTGA. CDR3 loop: CASSDGLADITDTQYF. CDR3 nucleotides: TGTGCCAGCAGCGACGGACTAGCGGATATCACAGATACGCAGTATTTT.

The chain recombines TRBV5-1 with TRBJ1-1; 9 nucleotides align to TRBD1. CDR1 is SGHRS and CDR2 is YFSETQ in the germline V gene. This CDR3 is built from 16 residues. J gave up 2 bases and V 0 bases, and 5 bases lay outside the gene matches. CDR3 coding DNA: TGCGCCAGCAGCTTGGTGGGACAGGGTTCAAACACTGAAGCTTTCTTT. The encoded protein is CASSLVGQGSNTEAFF.

V and J are TRBV28 and TRBJ1-2; TRBD1 might be the D (6 bases). CDR1 MDHEN and CDR2 SYDVKM come from the germline V gene. V lost 5 bases and J 1 base, leaving 11 bases between the germline ends. The CDR3 contains 14 residues. The CDR3 region has the DNA TGTGCCAGCAGTCCCAGGACAGTTAACTATGGCTACACCTTC. This encodes CASSPRTVNYGYTF.